Following are 18 T cell receptor beta chains from one sample sequenced in a study of blood T cells in healthy people across ages. For the second PCR, which ran for 7 to 11 cycles, a sample-barcoded 5' primer and a J-beta primer mix were used. In TCRdb, the 5' RACE reads were re-called with MiXCR into one record per CDR3 protein. This sample carries about 1 million distinct CDR3 sequences, 25% of them seen once, and the ten largest clones take about 0.69%. This sample was shared with a second study, whose subject was T cells of mothers and their children.

Sequences were obtained from blood. These TCRs come from a girl aged 2-15 years in good health.

This clonotype was seen more than once but under ten times. This rearrangement joins TRBV4-1 to TRBJ2-1, with TRBD1 identical over 11 bases. Germline loops: CDR1 MGHRA, CDR2 YSYEKL. This CDR3 has 17 amino acids. Trimming at V came to 4 bases and at J to 8 bases, leaving 13 bases not matched to a gene. The CDR3 nucleotides are TGCGCCAGCAGCCGAAAATCGCCGGGACAGGGGGACTATGAGCAGTTCTTC. It yields the protein CASSRKSPGQGDYEQFF.

This clonotype has ten or more counts. This chain connects TRBV27 to TRBJ2-5; D gene uncertain. V lost 9 bases, J lost 3 bases, and 14 bases lay in between. The CDR3 covers 13 residues. Germline-derived CDR1 and CDR2 are MNHEY and SMNVEV (reference sequence). CDR3 sequence (DNA): TGTGCCAGGGGGAATGGGAAGGAAGAGACCCAGTACTTC. Its protein product is CARGNGKEETQYF.

V gene TRBV18 combines with J gene TRBJ2-3; D perhaps matches TRBD1 (6 bases). V lost 4 bases, J lost 4 bases, and 12 bases lay in between. This CDR3 is 14 amino acids long. Germline-derived CDR1 and CDR2 are KGHSH and LQKENI. The CDR3: CASSLKGGSDTQYF. CDR3 in DNA: TGTGCCAGCTCACTTAAAGGGGGATCAGATACGCAGTATTTT. The variable domain in full, with the rest retrieved from reference TRBV18 and TRBJ2-3, is NAGVMQNPRHLVRRRGQEARLRCSPMKGHSHVYWYRQLPEEGLKFMVYLQKENIIDESGMPKERFSAEFPKEGPSILRIQQVVRGDSAAYFCASSLKGGSDTQYFGPGTRLTVL.

This clonotype turned up a few times. The rearrangement links TRBV18 to TRBJ2-6; tentatively, D is TRBD1 (6 bases). Germline CDR1 and CDR2: KGHSH and LQKENI. With 2 bases removed from V and 3 bases from J, the gap between germline ends came to 17 bases. The CDR3 spans 18 residues. CDR3 in DNA: TGTGCCAGCTCACCAGGCAGGGGCGATGGTCTTGGGGCCAACGTCCTGACTTTC. Amino acids: CASSPGRGDGLGANVLTF.

A few counts support this clonotype. The chain has TRBV7-9 and TRBJ2-4; no reliable D call. Looked up from germline, CDR1 is SEHNR and CDR2 is FQNEAQ (reference sequence). This CDR3 has 12 residues. V was cut by 2 bases and J by 8 bases, with 7 bases left in between. DNA of the CDR3: TGTGCCAGCAGCTTACCGCCGGACATTCAGTACTTC. Protein product: CASSLPPDIQYF.

The chain combines TRBV12-3 or TRBV12-4 with TRBJ1-5; 8 bases match TRBD1. The junction had 10 bases not matched to a gene; V was cut back by 6 bases and J by 3 bases. The CDR3 covers 16 residues. The CDR3 here is CASRPPGGLFNQPQHF. CDR3 in DNA: TGTGCCAGCAGACCCCCAGGGGGCCTATTCAATCAGCCCCAGCATTTT.

The chain links TRBV5-1 to TRBJ2-1, with D possibly being TRBD1 (6 bases). V was shortened by 4 bases and J by 1 base, with 15 bases between the two germline ends. CDR1 is SGHRS, CDR2 YFSETQ, per germline. This CDR3 comprises 16 residues. The DNA of the CDR3 is TGCGCCAGCAGCCCCCAGGGGCTCCGGTCCTACAATGAGCAGTTCTTC. As protein: CASSPQGLRSYNEQFF.

This clonotype has only a few counts. V and J are TRBV28 and TRBJ2-3, with TRBD2 matching over 7 bases. This CDR3 has 16 residues. Germline trimming cut 6 bases from V and 0 bases from J; bases unmatched to any gene: 9. Germline V CDR1 and CDR2: MDHEN, SYDVKM. CDR3 DNA sequence: TGTGCCAGCAGGCCCGTTAGGGGAGGGAGCACAGATACGCAGTATTTT. It encodes CASRPVRGGSTDTQYF.

Only a few counts were recorded for this clonotype. V usage is TRBV5-1 and J usage is TRBJ1-2; D not resolved. Germline V gene sequence: CDR1 SGHRS, CDR2 YFSETQ. The V gene lost 2 bases and the J gene lost 5 bases, with 13 bases spanning the gap. The length of the CDR3 is 14 residues. CDR3 in amino acids: CASSFWAPAYGYTF. In DNA form, the CDR3 reads TGCGCCAGCAGCTTTTGGGCGCCAGCTTATGGCTACACCTTC.

This clonotype was counted only a few times. The genes are TRBV28 and TRBJ1-1; D is unresolved. The V end was cut by 2 bases, the J end by 5 bases, with 6 bases between. CDR1 is MDHEN and CDR2 is SYDVKM in the germline V gene. This CDR3 comprises 12 residues. This chain's CDR3 is CASSLSQTEAFF. CDR3 DNA sequence: TGTGCCAGCAGTTTAAGCCAGACTGAAGCTTTCTTT.

This clonotype was found a few times. This sequence joins TRBV20-1 and TRBJ1-2; TRBD1 matches 7 bases. The trim removed 5 bases at V and 4 bases at J, leaving 10 bases unmatched. The CDR3 has 14 amino acids. Germline V lookup: CDR1 DFQATT, CDR2 SNEGSKA (reference sequence). CDR3 in amino acids: CSAQRGTGVYGYTF. The CDR3 coding sequence is TGCAGTGCTCAGAGAGGCACAGGGGTCTATGGCTACACCTTC.

This chain links TRBV29-1 with TRBJ2-7; tentatively, D is TRBD1 or TRBD2 (5 bases each). This CDR3 is built from 13 residues. Germline CDR1 SQVTM, CDR2 ANQGSEA. The ends were cut back, 3 bases at V and 0 bases at J, with 9 bases in the middle. The CDR3 DNA is TGCAGCGTTGATAGGGACGGCTCCTACGAGCAGTACTTC. Its translation is CSVDRDGSYEQYF.

This clonotype was observed a single time. No conserved phenylalanine or tryptophan ends this CDR3, so it is likely a read error. The J gene is TRBJ1-4, the V gene TRBV7-2; TRBD1 matches at 10 bases. Germline CDR1 is SGHTA and CDR2 is FQGNSA. Trimming at V came to 5 bases and at J to 8 bases, leaving 8 bases not matched to a gene. The CDR3 is made up of 15 amino acids. CDR3 region: CASSEPGQGNEKLFS. The DNA of the CDR3 is TGTGCCAGCAGCGAACCGGGACAGGGGAACGAAAAACTGTTTTCT.

This clonotype came up a few times. J is TRBJ2-5 and V is TRBV7-2, with 7 bases fitting TRBD2. The CDR3 has 16 amino acids. Germline loops: CDR1 SGHTA, CDR2 FQGNSA. After removal of 0 bases from V and 1 base from J, the junction contained 5 bases not matched to a gene. CDR3 protein: CASSLAGQRGQETQYF. Here the CDR3 DNA reads TGTGCCAGCAGCTTAGCCGGCCAGCGGGGCCAAGAGACCCAGTACTTC.

The chain carries TRBV20-1 and TRBJ2-3; D possibly corresponds to TRBD1 (6 bases). V was shortened by 5 bases and J by 7 bases, with 19 bases between the two germline ends. Germline lookup yields CDR1 DFQATT and CDR2 SNEGSKA (reference sequence). The CDR3 sequence is 14 residues long. CDR3 in amino acids: CSAGPQGGRNTQYF. For the CDR3, the DNA is TGCAGTGCTGGACCACAGGGTGGGAGAAATACGCAGTATTTT.

The V gene is TRBV6-4, the J gene TRBJ2-1; TRBD2 aligns across 7 bases. Germline V gene lookup returns CDR1 MRHNA and CDR2 SNTAGT. The CDR3 extends over 18 amino acids. V was clipped by 5 bases and J by 5 bases; unmatched bases: 18. CDR3 amino acids: CASSRLATTLGGDNEQFF. DNA of the CDR3: TGTGCCAGCAGTCGACTAGCAACCACTTTGGGTGGTGACAATGAGCAGTTCTTC.

The chain carries TRBV4-1 and TRBJ2-7, with TRBD2 identical over 11 bases. Germline CDR1 and CDR2: MGHRA and YSYEKL. J gave up 6 bases and V 0 bases, and 7 bases lay outside the gene matches. This CDR3 is 16 amino acids long. The chain's CDR3 is CASSQDLGTSGIEQYF. As DNA, the CDR3 is TGCGCCAGCAGCCAAGATTTGGGGACTAGCGGCATCGAGCAGTACTTC.

This clonotype occurred a few times. The V and J genes are TRBV4-3 and TRBJ1-2, with TRBD1 matching over 7 bases. Looked up from germline, CDR1 is LGHNA and CDR2 is YSLEER. The CDR3 consists of 14 residues. The ends lost 1 base at V and 6 bases at J; junction bases unmatched: 5. The CDR3 DNA follows: TGCGCCAGCAGCCAAGTACAGGGGAGGGATGGCTACACCTTC. Protein sequence: CASSQVQGRDGYTF.